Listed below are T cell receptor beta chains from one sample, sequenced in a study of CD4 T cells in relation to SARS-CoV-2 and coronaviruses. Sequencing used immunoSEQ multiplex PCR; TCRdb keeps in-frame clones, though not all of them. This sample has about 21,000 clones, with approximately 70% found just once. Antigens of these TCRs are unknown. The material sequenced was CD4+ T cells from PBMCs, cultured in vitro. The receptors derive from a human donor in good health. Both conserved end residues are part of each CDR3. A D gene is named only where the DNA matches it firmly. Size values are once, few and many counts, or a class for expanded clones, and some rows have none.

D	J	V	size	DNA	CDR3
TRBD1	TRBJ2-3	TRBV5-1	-	TGCGCCAGCAGCCTCGGGACAGATAGCACAGATACGCAGTATTTT	CASSLGTDSTDTQYF
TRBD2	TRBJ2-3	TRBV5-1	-	TGCGCCAGCAGCTCTGGACTAGCCTCTAGCACAGATACGCAGTATTTT	CASSSGLASSTDTQYF
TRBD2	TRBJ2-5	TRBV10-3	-	TGTGCCATCGGGACTAGTGAAGAGACCCAGTACTTC	CAIGTSEETQYF
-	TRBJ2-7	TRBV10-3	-	TGTGCCATCAGTGAGAATGTATGTGGGCCGTTTCCCTGCGAGCAGTACTTC	CAISENVCGPFPCEQYF
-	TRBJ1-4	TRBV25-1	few	TGTGCCAGCAGTGGGTCGGGAGCGGCAACTAATGAAAAACTGTTTTTT	CASSGSGAATNEKLFF
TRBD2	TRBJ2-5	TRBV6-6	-	TGTGCCAGCAGTCAGACGGGACTAGCGGGAGGATGGGAGACCCAGTACTTC	CASSQTGLAGGWETQYF
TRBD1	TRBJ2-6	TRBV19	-	TGTGCCAGTAGTTTCTTACAGGGGGCTGGGGCCAACGTCCTGACTTTC	CASSFLQGAGANVLTF
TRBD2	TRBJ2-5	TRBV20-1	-	TGCAGTGCTAGTGCCGGGGGGGCCGAGACCCAGTACTTC	CSASAGGAETQYF
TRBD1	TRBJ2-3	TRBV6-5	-	TGTGCCAGCAGACCGGGACAGGGAATAGATACGCAGTATTTT	CASRPGQGIDTQYF
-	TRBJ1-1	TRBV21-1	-	TGTGCCAGCAGCAAAGACCAGGACAGACGGACTGAAGCTTTCTTT	CASSKDQDRRTEAFF
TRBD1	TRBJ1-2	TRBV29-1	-	TGCAGCGTTGAAGTGGGACAGGGGATTTACGGCTACACCTTC	CSVEVGQGIYGYTF
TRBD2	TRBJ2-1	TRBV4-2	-	TGTGCCAGCAGCCATACCGCTAGCGGGAGTTATGAGCAGTTCTTC	CASSHTASGSYEQFF
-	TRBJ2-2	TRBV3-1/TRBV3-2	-	TGTGCCAGCAGCCAAGCGGGGGCAGGGGCGGGCACCGGGGAGCTGTTTTTT	CASSQAGAGAGTGELFF
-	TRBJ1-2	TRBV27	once	TGTGCCAGCGGTCGACTAGGGGTCTATGGCTACACCTTC	CASGRLGVYGYTF
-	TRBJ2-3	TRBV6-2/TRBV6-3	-	TGTGCCAGCAGTCCCCGTGGGCCATTAAGCACAGATACGCAGTATTTT	CASSPRGPLSTDTQYF
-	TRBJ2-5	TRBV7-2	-	TGTGCCAGCAAACAGGGATGGTTAGAGACCCAGTACTTC	CASKQGWLETQYF
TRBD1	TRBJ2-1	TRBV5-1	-	TGCGCCAGCAGCTTGTCTGGGACAGGGGCCTACAATGAGCAGTTCTTC	CASSLSGTGAYNEQFF
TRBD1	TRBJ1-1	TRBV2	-	TGTGCCAGCGACAGGGGAAAAGGCACTGAAGCTTTCTTT	CASDRGKGTEAFF
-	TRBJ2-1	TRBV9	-	TGTGCCAGCAGCGTATCCATAAACCCTAGAACGAACAATGAGCAGTTCTTC	CASSVSINPRTNNEQFF
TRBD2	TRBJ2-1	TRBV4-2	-	TGTGCCAGCAGCCAAGAACTAGCGTCCTACAATGAGCAGTTCTTC	CASSQELASYNEQFF
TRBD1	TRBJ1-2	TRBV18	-	TGTGCCAGCTCACTCGGGACAGGAGGCTACACCTTC	CASSLGTGGYTF
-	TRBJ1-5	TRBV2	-	TGTGCCAGCAGTGAACAACAGGGAAGACAGCCCCAGCATTTT	CASSEQQGRQPQHF
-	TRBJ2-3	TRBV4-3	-	TGCGCCAGCAGCCGGGGATTCAGCACAGATACGCAGTATTTT	CASSRGFSTDTQYF
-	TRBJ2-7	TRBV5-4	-	TGTGCCAGCAGCTTTTACTCCTACGAGCAGTACTTC	CASSFYSYEQYF
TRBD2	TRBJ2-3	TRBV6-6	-	TGTGCCACAAAACCGGGACTAGCAACAGATACGCAGTATTTT	CATKPGLATDTQYF
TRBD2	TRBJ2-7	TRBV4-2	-	TGTGCCAGCAGCCAACGATGGGCTAGCGGGACGCTTACCTACGAGCAGTACTTC	CASSQRWASGTLTYEQYF
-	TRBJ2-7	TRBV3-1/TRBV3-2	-	TGTGCCAGCAGCCAAGGAACCTACGAGCAGTACTTC	CASSQGTYEQYF
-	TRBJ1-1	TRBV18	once	TGTGCCAGCTCACCGTCCGGGACGGGCACTGAAGCTTTCTTT	CASSPSGTGTEAFF
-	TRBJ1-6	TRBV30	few	TGTGCCTCAACCCTGGCCCGCCGGGGGAATTCACCCCTCCACTTT	CASTLARRGNSPLHF
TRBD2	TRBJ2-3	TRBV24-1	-	TGTGCCACCAGTGACGCGGGGGGGCGCACAGATACGCAGTATTTT	CATSDAGGRTDTQYF
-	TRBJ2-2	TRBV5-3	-	TGTGCCAGAAGCTTGGACGCCCGCGGGACACTGAACACCGGGGAGCTGTTTTTT	CARSLDARGTLNTGELFF
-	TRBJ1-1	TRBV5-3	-	TGTGCCAGAAGCAGACGGGACGGTCGAAACACTGAAGCTTTCTTT	CARSRRDGRNTEAFF
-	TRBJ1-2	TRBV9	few	TGTGCCAGCAGCGTTGGGGGCGGCTATGGCTACACCTTC	CASSVGGGYGYTF